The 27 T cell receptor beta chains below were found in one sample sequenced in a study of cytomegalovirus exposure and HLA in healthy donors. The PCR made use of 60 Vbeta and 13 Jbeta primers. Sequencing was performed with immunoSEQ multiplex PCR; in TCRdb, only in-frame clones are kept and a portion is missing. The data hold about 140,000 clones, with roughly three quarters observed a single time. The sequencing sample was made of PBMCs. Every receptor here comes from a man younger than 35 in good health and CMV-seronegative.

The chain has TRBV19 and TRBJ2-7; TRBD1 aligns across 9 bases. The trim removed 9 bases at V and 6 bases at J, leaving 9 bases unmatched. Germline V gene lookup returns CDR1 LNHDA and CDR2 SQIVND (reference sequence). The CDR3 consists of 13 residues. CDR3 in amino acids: CASNSRTGAEQYF. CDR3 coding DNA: TGTGCCAGCAACTCCCGGACAGGGGCCGAGCAGTACTTC. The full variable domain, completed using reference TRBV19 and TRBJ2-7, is DGGITQSPKYLFRKEGQNVTLSCEQNLNHDAMYWYRQDPGQGLRLIYYSQIVNDFQKGDIAEGYSVSREKKESFPLTVTSAQKNPTAFYLCASNSRTGAEQYFGPGTRLTVT.

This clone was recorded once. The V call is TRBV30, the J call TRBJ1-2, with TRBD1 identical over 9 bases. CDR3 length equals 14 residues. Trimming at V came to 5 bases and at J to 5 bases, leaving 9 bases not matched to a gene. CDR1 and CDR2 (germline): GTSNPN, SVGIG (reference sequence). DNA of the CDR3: TGTGCCTGGGAACCCGGGACAGGGAGATATGGCTACACCTTC. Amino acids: CAWEPGTGRYGYTF.

The CDR3 nucleotides are TGTGCCAGCAGCTTGGTTATGCCAGGTCCTGGCTACACCTTC. Its protein is CASSLVMPGPGYTF. The V and J genes are TRBV5-6 and TRBJ1-2; no reliable D call. The CDR3 extends over 14 amino acids. Germline V gene data show CDR1 as SGHDT and CDR2 as YYEEEE. V lost 0 bases and J 7 bases, leaving 13 bases between the germline ends.

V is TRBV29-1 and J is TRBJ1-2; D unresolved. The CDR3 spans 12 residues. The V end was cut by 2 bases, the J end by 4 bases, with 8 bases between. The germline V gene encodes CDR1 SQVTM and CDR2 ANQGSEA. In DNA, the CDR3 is TGCAGCGTTGAACTTCCGGTCTATGGCTACACCTTC. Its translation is CSVELPVYGYTF.

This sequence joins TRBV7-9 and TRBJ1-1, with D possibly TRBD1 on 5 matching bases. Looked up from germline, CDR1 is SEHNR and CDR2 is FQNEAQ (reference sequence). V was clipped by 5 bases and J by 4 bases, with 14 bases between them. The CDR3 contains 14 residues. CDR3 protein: CASSHTGFGTEAFF. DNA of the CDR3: TGTGCCAGCAGCCACACAGGTTTCGGCACTGAAGCTTTCTTT. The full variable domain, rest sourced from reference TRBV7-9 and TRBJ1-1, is DTGVSQNPRHKITKRGQNVTFRCDPISEHNRLYWYRQTLGQGPEFLTYFQNEAQLEKSRLLSDRFSAERPKGSFSTLEIQRTEQGDSAMYLCASSHTGFGTEAFFGQGTRLTVV.

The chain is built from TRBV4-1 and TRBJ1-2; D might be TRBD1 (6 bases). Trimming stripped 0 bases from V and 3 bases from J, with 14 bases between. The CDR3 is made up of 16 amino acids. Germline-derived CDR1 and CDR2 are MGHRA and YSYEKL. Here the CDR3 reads CASSQDRGGSYYGYTF. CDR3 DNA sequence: TGCGCCAGCAGCCAAGATAGGGGGGGATCCTACTATGGCTACACCTTC.

The chain's CDR3 is CASSLDVRDEKLFF. CDR3 nucleotides: TGTGCCAGCAGCTTAGACGTCAGGGATGAAAAACTGTTTTTT. The chain combines TRBV7-2 with TRBJ1-4; D may be TRBD1 (5 bases). Germline assignment: CDR1 SGHTA and CDR2 FQGNSA. V was pared by 1 base and J by 6 bases, with 9 bases between. This CDR3 region has 14 residues. The variable domain in full, completed from reference TRBV7-2 and TRBJ1-4, reads GAGVSQSPSNKVTEKGKDVELRCDPISGHTALYWYRQSLGQGLEFLIYFQGNSAPDKSGLPSDRFSAERTGGSVSTLTIQRTQQEDSAVYLCASSLDVRDEKLFFGSGTQLSVL.

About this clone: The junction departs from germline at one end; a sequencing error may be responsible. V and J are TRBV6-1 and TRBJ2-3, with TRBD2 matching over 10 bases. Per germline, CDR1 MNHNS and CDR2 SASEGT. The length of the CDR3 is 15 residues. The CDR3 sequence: CASREAGGPADTQYF. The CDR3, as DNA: TGTGCCAGCAGGGAAGCGGGAGGGCCCGCAGATACGCAGTATTTT.

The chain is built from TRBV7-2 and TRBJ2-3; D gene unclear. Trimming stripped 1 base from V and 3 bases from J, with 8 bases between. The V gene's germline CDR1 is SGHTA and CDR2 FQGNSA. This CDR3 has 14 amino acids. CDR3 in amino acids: CASSLGARTDTQYF. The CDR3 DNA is TGTGCCAGCAGCTTAGGGGCCCGGACAGATACGCAGTATTTT.

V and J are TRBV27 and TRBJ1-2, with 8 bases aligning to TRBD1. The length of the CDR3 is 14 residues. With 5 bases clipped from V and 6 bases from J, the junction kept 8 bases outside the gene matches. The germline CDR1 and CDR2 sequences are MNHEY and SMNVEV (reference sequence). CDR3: CASSPIGQGDGYTF. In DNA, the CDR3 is TGTGCCAGCAGTCCGATCGGACAGGGAGATGGCTACACCTTC.

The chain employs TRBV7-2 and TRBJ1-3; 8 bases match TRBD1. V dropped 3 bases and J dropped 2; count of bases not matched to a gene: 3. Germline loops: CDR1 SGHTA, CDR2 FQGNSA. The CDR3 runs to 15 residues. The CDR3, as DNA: TGTGCCAGCAGCTTGGACAGGGCCGCTGGAAACACCATATATTTT. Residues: CASSLDRAAGNTIYF. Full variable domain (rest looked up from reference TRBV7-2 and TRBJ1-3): GAGVSQSPSNKVTEKGKDVELRCDPISGHTALYWYRQSLGQGLEFLIYFQGNSAPDKSGLPSDRFSAERTGGSVSTLTIQRTQQEDSAVYLCASSLDRAAGNTIYFGEGSWLTVV.

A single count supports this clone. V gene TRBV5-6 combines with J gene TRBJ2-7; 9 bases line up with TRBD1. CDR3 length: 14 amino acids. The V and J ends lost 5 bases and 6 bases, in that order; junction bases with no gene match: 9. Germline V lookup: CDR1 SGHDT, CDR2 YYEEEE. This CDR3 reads CASSFRDRVGEQYF. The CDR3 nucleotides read TGTGCCAGCAGTTTCCGGGACAGGGTAGGCGAGCAGTACTTC.

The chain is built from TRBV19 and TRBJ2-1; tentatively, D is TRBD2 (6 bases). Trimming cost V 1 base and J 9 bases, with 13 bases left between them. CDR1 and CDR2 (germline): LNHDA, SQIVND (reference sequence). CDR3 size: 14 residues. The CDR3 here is CASSIGGDLTEQFF. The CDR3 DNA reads TGTGCCAGTAGTATAGGGGGGGACTTGACTGAGCAGTTCTTC.

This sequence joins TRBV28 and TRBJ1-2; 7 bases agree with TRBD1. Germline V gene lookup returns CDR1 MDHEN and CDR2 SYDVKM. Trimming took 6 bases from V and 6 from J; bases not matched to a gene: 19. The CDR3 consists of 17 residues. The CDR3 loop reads CASSPLDRAGGKNGYTF. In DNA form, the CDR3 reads TGTGCCAGCAGCCCTCTCGACAGGGCGGGAGGAAAAAATGGCTACACCTTC.

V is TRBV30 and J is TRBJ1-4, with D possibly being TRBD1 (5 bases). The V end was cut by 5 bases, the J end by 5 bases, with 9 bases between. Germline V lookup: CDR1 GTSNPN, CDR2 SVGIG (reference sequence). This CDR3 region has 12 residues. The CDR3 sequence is CAWGAGNEKLFF. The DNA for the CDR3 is TGTGCCTGGGGGGCAGGAAATGAAAAACTGTTTTTT. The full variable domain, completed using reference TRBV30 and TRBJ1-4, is SQTIHQWPATLVQPVGSPLSLECTVEGTSNPNLYWYRQAAGRGLQLLFYSVGIGQISSEVPQNLSASRPQDRQFILSSKKLLLSDSGFYLCAWGAGNEKLFFGSGTQLSVL.

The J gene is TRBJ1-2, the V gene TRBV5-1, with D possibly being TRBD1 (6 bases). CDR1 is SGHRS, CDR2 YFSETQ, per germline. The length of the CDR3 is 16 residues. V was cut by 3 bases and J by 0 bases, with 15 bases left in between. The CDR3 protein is CASSSLHEGANYGYTF. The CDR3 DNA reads TGCGCCAGCAGCTCCTTACATGAGGGGGCTAACTATGGCTACACCTTC. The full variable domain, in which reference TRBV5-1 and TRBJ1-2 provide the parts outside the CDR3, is KAGVTQTPRYLIKTRGQQVTLSCSPISGHRSVSWYQQTPGQGLQFLFEYFSETQRNKGNFPGRFSGRQFSNSRSEMNVSTLELGDSALYLCASSSLHEGANYGYTFGSGTRLTVV.

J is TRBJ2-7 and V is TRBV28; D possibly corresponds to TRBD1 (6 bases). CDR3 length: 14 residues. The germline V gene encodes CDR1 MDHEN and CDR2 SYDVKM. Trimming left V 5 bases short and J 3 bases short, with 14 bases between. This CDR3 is CASSPGTYGYEQYF. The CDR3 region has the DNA TGTGCCAGCAGTCCCGGGACATACGGCTACGAGCAGTACTTC. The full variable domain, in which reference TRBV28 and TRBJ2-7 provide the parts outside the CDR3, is DVKVTQSSRYLVKRTGEKVFLECVQDMDHENMFWYRQDPGLGLRLIYFSYDVKMKEKGDIPEGYSVSREKKERFSLILESASTNQTSMYLCASSPGTYGYEQYFGPGTRLTVT.

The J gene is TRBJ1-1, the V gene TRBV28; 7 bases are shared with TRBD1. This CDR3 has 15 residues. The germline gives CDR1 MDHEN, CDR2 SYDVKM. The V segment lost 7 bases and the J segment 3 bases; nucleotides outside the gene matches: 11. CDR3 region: CASTTRQGVHTEAFF. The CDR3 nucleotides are TGTGCCAGCACCACCCGGCAGGGGGTGCACACTGAAGCTTTCTTT.

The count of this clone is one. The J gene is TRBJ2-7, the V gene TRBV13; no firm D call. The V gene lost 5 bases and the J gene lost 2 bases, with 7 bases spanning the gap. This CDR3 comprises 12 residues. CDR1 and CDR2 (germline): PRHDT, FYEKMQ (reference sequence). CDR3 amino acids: CASSPATYEQYF. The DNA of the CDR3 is TGTGCCAGCAGCCCTGCTACCTACGAGCAGTACTTC. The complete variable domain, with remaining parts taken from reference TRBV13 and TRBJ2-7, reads AAGVIQSPRHLIKEKRETATLKCYPIPRHDTVYWYQQGPGQDPQFLISFYEKMQSDKGSIPDRFSAQQFSDYHSELNMSSLELGDSALYFCASSPATYEQYFGPGTRLTVT.

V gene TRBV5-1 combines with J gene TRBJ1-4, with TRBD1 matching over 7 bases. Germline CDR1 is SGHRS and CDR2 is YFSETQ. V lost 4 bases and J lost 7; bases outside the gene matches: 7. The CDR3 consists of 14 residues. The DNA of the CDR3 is TGCGCCAGCAGCCGGGGACAGAGGATTGAAAAACTGTTTTTT. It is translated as CASSRGQRIEKLFF.

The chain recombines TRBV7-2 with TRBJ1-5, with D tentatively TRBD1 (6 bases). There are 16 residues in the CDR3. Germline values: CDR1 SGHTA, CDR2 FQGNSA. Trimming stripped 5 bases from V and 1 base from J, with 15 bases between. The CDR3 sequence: CASSPEGVQSNQPQHF. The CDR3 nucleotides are TGTGCCAGCAGCCCCGAGGGGGTTCAAAGCAATCAGCCCCAGCATTTT.

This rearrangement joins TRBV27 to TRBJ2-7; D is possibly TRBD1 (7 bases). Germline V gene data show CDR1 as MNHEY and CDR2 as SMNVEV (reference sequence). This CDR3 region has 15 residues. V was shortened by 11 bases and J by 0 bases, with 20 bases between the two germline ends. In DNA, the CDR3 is TGTGCCTCCAGGGGGGTGACTATCAACTCCTACGAGCAGTACTTC. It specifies CASRGVTINSYEQYF.

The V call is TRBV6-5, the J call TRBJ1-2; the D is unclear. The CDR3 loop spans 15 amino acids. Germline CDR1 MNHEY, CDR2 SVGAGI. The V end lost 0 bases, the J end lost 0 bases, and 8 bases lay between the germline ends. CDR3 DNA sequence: TGTGCCAGCAGTTACTCGACTGCAGCTAACTATGGCTACACCTTC. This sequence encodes CASSYSTAANYGYTF.

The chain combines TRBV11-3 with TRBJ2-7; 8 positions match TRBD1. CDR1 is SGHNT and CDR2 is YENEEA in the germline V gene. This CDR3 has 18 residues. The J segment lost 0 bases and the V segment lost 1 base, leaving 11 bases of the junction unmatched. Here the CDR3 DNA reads TGTGCCAGCAGCTTAGTTGTGGGTTGGGGACAGGTCTCCTACGAGCAGTACTTC. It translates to CASSLVVGWGQVSYEQYF.

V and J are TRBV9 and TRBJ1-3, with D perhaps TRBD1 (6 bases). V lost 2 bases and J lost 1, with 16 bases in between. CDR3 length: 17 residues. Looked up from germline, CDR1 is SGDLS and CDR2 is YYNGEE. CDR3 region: CASSVLQGEGSGNTIYF. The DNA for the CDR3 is TGTGCCAGCAGCGTCCTACAGGGTGAAGGTTCTGGAAACACCATATATTTT.

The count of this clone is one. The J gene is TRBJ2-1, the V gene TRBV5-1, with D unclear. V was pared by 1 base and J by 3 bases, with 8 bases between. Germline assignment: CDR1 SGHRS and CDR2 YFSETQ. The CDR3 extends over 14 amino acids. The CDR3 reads CASSLRDNYNEQFF. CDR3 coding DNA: TGCGCCAGCAGCTTGAGAGATAACTACAATGAGCAGTTCTTC.

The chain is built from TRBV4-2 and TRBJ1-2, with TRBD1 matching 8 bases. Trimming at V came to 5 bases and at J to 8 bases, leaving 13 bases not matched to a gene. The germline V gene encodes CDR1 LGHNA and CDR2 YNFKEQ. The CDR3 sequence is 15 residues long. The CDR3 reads CASSTRTGTMEGYTF. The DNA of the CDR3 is TGTGCCAGCAGCACACGGACAGGGACGATGGAGGGCTACACCTTC.